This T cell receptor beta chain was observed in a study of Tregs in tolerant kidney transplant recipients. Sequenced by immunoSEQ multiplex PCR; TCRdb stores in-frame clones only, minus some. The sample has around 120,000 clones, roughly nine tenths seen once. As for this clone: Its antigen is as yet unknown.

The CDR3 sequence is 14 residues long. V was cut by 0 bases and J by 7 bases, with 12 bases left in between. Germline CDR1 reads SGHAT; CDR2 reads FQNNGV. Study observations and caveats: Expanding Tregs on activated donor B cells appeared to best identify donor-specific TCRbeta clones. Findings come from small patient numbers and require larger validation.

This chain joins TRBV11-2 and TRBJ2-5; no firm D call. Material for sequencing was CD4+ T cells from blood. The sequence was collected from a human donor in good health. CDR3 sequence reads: CASSLEWAVGTQYF. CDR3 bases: TGTGCCAGCAGCTTAGAATGGGCAGTCGGGACCCAGTACTTC.